The present TCR beta chain was sequenced within a study of shared clonotypes between healthy human individuals. Study background: Used for every donor were three CD4 naive, three CD4 memory, two CD8 naive and one CD8 memory plate.

The table came from immunoSEQ multiplex PCR; TCRdb's copy has only in-frame clones and leaves some out. The sample includes 2.3 million or so clones, more than 85% of them seen just once. Details on this clone: The antigen is unknown.

Study-level points and caveats: Collection of samples was limited to blood; tissue repertoires likely differ.

The junction had 6 bases not matched to a gene; V was cut back by 4 bases and J by 3 bases. Per the germline V gene, CDR1 is ENHRY and CDR2 is SYGVKD. This CDR3 is 18 amino acids long. Each sample came from a Caucasian adult donor living in Nashville, Tennessee. This TCR came from a man aged 18 to 35 in good health. Some clones in this sample may be carry-over from other donors' samples. V usage is TRBV10-3 and J usage is TRBJ2-2, with 15 positions matching TRBD2. Sequencing was carried out using naive CD4+ T cells from PBMCs. This sample's subset: CD45RA+ positively selected. The CDR3 sequence is CAISVGLAGGPDTGELFF. DNA of the CDR3: TGTGCCATCAGTGTCGGACTAGCGGGAGGGCCGGACACCGGGGAGCTGTTTTTT.